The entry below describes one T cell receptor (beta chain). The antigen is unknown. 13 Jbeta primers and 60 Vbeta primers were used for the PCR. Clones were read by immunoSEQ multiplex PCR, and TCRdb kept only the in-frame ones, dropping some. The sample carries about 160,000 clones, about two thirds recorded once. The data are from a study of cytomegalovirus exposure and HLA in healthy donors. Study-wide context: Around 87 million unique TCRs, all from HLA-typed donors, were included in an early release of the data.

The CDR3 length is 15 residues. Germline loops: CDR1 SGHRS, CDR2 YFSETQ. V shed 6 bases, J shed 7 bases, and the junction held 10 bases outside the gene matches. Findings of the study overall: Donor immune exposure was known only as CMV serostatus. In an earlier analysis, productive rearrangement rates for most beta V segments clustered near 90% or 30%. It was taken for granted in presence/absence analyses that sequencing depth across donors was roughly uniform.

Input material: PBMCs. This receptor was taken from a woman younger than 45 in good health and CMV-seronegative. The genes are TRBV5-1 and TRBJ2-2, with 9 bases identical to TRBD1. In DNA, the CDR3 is TGCGCCAGCACCACAGGGGGCCAAGACGGCGGGGAGCTGTTTTTT. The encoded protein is CASTTGGQDGGELFF.